This T cell receptor beta chain is from a study of cytomegalovirus exposure and HLA in healthy donors. Study details: An early release of data contained approximately 85 million unique TCRs, which came from HLA-typed donors.

60 Vbeta and 13 Jbeta primers were used in PCR. Data came from immunoSEQ multiplex PCR; TCRdb stores just in-frame clones and leaves some out. This table holds 95,000 to 100,000 clones, around 85% found once. General study findings and limits: Owing to their indistinguishability, certain V segments, notably TRBV6-2 and TRBV6-3, were excluded. Previously analyzed data showed that most TCR beta V segments were productive at a frequency of about 90% or about 30%.

Germline assignment: CDR1 SGHTA and CDR2 FQGNSA. Trimming cost V 1 base and J 10 bases, with 14 bases left between them. The CDR3 is 14 amino acids. A single count supports this clone. The target antigen is unknown. Sequencing input: PBMCs. The origin of this receptor is a man aged 30-40 years in good health and CMV-seronegative. The chain combines TRBV7-2 with TRBJ2-1, with D perhaps matching TRBD2 (6 bases). The CDR3: CASSLDGGVREQFF. The CDR3 nucleotides read TGTGCCAGCAGCTTAGACGGGGGAGTACGGGAGCAGTTCTTC.